The rows below give T cell receptor beta chains drawn from one sample of a study of blood T cell repertoires in COVID-19. Using immunoSEQ multiplex PCR, the repertoire was profiled, and TCRdb retains in-frame clones only, with some absent. Among roughly 240,000 clones listed, approximately 83% were seen once. The sample consisted of PBMCs or T cells enriched from blood (not recorded which). These receptors originate from a woman aged 35 to 49 who had been exposed to COVID-19. The CDR3 runs from the conserved cysteine through the conserved F or W. Fields, in order: J gene, clone size, V gene, D gene, CDR3 protein, CDR3 DNA. D genes are given only for firm matches. A clone size is listed for some rows: how often the clone was seen (once, few, many), or a class if it is expanded.

J gene: TRBJ2-5; clone size: once; V gene: TRBV9; D gene: TRBD2; CDR3 protein: CASSVTVGGAGETQYF; CDR3 DNA: TGTGCCAGCAGCGTCACAGTCGGGGGGGCCGGGGAGACCCAGTACTTC
J gene: TRBJ1-2; clone size: .; V gene: TRBV4-1; D gene: TRBD1; CDR3 protein: CASSQTFGQGWYGYTF; CDR3 DNA: TGCGCCAGCAGCCAAACTTTTGGACAGGGATGGTATGGCTACACCTTC
J gene: TRBJ1-4; clone size: .; V gene: TRBV10-1; D gene: .; CDR3 protein: CAADATNEKLFF; CDR3 DNA: TGCGCCGCGGATGCAACTAATGAAAAACTGTTTTTT
J gene: TRBJ1-2; clone size: .; V gene: TRBV28; D gene: TRBD1; CDR3 protein: CASSSSGTDNYGYTF; CDR3 DNA: TGTGCCAGCAGTTCCTCCGGGACAGACAACTATGGCTACACCTTC
J gene: TRBJ2-3; clone size: few; V gene: TRBV19; D gene: TRBD2; CDR3 protein: CASSSGGRVPDTQYF; CDR3 DNA: TGTGCCAGTTCGTCGGGGGGGCGCGTTCCAGATACGCAGTATTTT
J gene: TRBJ2-3; clone size: .; V gene: TRBV5-1; D gene: TRBD1; CDR3 protein: CASSVTGEDTQYF; CDR3 DNA: TGCGCCAGCAGCGTGACAGGGGAAGATACGCAGTATTTT
J gene: TRBJ2-1; clone size: .; V gene: TRBV11-3; D gene: TRBD2; CDR3 protein: CASSLGASGGRNEQFF; CDR3 DNA: TGTGCCAGCAGCTTAGGTGCTAGCGGGGGTCGCAATGAGCAGTTCTTC
J gene: TRBJ2-5; clone size: .; V gene: TRBV10-2; D gene: TRBD2; CDR3 protein: CASTRGGTRETQYF; CDR3 DNA: TGCGCCAGCACCCGAGGGGGGACTAGAGAGACCCAGTACTTC
J gene: TRBJ1-5; clone size: .; V gene: TRBV19; D gene: .; CDR3 protein: CASAPGVGQPQHF; CDR3 DNA: TGTGCCAGTGCCCCCGGGGTTGGTCAGCCCCAGCATTTT
J gene: TRBJ1-6; clone size: .; V gene: TRBV25-1; D gene: .; CDR3 protein: CASEDTYNSPLHF; CDR3 DNA: TGTGCCAGCGAAGACACATATAATTCACCCCTCCACTTT